Below, 14 T cell receptor beta chains from the same sample are listed, as sequenced in a study of technical replicates of blood from a handful of donors. Assay used: immunoSEQ multiplex PCR; TCRdb lists only in-frame clones, some missing. The sample gives about 94,000 clones, around 95% of which show up once; roughly 0.22% is in the top ten. The specimen was T cells isolated from PBMCs. The receptors were gathered from a human donor in good health.

The CDR3 protein is CASSATSPGQLNEKLFF. For the CDR3, the DNA is TGTGCCAGCAGCGCAACTTCCCCGGGACAGCTTAATGAAAAACTGTTTTTT. This chain uses TRBV9 with TRBJ1-4; 7 nucleotides agree with TRBD1. Losses at the gene ends were 3 bases for V and 4 bases for J; bases not matched to a gene: 12. The CDR3 has 17 residues. Germline loops: CDR1 SGDLS, CDR2 YYNGEE.

CDR3 bases: TGTGCCATCAGTGGAAGGGGTCAGCCCCAGCATTTT. It is translated as CAISGRGQPQHF. The J gene is TRBJ1-5, the V gene TRBV10-3, with D tentatively TRBD1 (5 bases). The CDR3 covers 12 residues. Trimming removed 4 bases at V and 6 bases at J, with 7 bases between. Germline V gives CDR1 ENHRY, CDR2 SYGVKD.

This rearrangement joins TRBV28 to TRBJ2-7; TRBD2 matches at 8 bases. The V and J ends lost 4 bases and 0 bases, in that order; junction bases with no gene match: 5. The CDR3 sequence is 15 residues long. CDR1 is MDHEN, CDR2 SYDVKM, per germline. The CDR3 coding sequence is TGTGCCAGCAGTTATCCCGGACTAGCCTCCTACGAGCAGTACTTC. Amino acid sequence: CASSYPGLASYEQYF.

The chain has TRBV30 and TRBJ2-3; 10 nucleotides match TRBD2. There are 15 residues in the CDR3. Germline-derived CDR1 and CDR2 are GTSNPN and SVGIG (reference sequence). Trimming took 1 base from V and 2 from J; bases not matched to a gene: 3. The CDR3 reads CAWSGLAGNTDTQYF. The CDR3 DNA is TGTGCCTGGAGTGGACTAGCGGGCAACACAGATACGCAGTATTTT.

The chain recombines TRBV15 with TRBJ2-1, with 12 bases fitting TRBD1. Germline V CDR1 and CDR2: LNHNV, YYDKDF (reference sequence). The CDR3 runs 15 residues. V was clipped by 3 bases and J by 9 bases; unmatched bases: 6. This chain's CDR3 is CATSRGWDRGREQFF. CDR3 sequence (DNA): TGTGCCACCAGCAGGGGGTGGGACAGGGGGCGTGAGCAGTTCTTC.

The CDR3 DNA is TGTGCCAGCAGCCCCTCCAGAGGGATCTCCTACAATGAGCAGTTCTTC. Residues: CASSPSRGISYNEQFF. The chain couples TRBV9 to TRBJ2-1, with D tentatively TRBD2 (5 bases). V lost 4 bases and J lost 0, with 14 bases in between. Germline assignment: CDR1 SGDLS and CDR2 YYNGEE. The CDR3 extends over 16 amino acids.

This clone was seen once. The genes are TRBV7-6 and TRBJ2-1; 8 bases are a match to TRBD1. The CDR3 extends over 16 amino acids. V shed 5 bases and J 11 bases; nucleotides not matched to a gene: 17. Germline-derived CDR1 and CDR2 are SGHVS and FNYEAQ. CDR3 amino acids: CASSTHTGQVYNQQFF. The CDR3 DNA reads as TGTGCCAGCAGCACCCATACGGGACAGGTGTATAACCAGCAGTTCTTC.

The V gene is TRBV27, the J gene TRBJ2-3, with TRBD1 matching over 10 bases. The CDR3 runs to 15 residues. CDR1 and CDR2 (germline): MNHEY, SMNVEV (reference sequence). After removal of 7 bases from V and 4 bases from J, the junction contained 8 bases not matched to a gene. The CDR3 sequence: CASTYLTGGPDTQYF. The CDR3 nucleotides read TGTGCCAGCACCTACCTGACAGGGGGCCCAGATACGCAGTATTTT.

V and J are TRBV15 and TRBJ1-2; D perhaps matches TRBD1 (6 bases). The germline gives CDR1 LNHNV, CDR2 YYDKDF (reference sequence). The CDR3 length is 13 residues. V lost 1 base to trimming and J lost 5 bases, with 8 bases between them. CDR3 region: CATSRGGHYGYTF. The DNA for the CDR3 is TGTGCCACCAGCAGAGGGGGGCATTATGGCTACACCTTC.

The V and J genes are TRBV7-8 and TRBJ1-4; D is undetermined. The CDR3 has 14 amino acids. With 5 bases removed from V and 6 bases from J, the gap between germline ends came to 13 bases. CDR1 is SGHVS, CDR2 FQNEAQ, per germline. CDR3 sequence reads: CASSVRVPDEKLFF. CDR3 in DNA: TGTGCCAGCAGCGTACGGGTCCCGGATGAAAAACTGTTTTTT.

The chain employs TRBV7-6 and TRBJ1-2, with D possibly matching TRBD1 (6 bases). Germline loops: CDR1 SGHVS, CDR2 FNYEAQ. This CDR3 has 16 residues. The V and J ends lost 1 base and 5 bases respectively, with 17 bases between them. The CDR3 is CASSLEETGSFYGYTF. The CDR3 DNA reads TGTGCCAGCAGCTTAGAGGAGACAGGCTCTTTTTATGGCTACACCTTC.

This clone has a single count. The J gene is TRBJ2-7, the V gene TRBV7-9; TRBD1 matches 9 bases. This CDR3 contains 16 residues. The germline V gene encodes CDR1 SEHNR and CDR2 FQNEAQ (reference sequence). The ends lost 3 bases at V and 5 bases at J; junction bases unmatched: 11. The CDR3 coding sequence is TGTGCCAGCAGCTTTGGGGTCGGGACAGGGAGCCACGAGCAGTACTTC. Translating gives CASSFGVGTGSHEQYF. The whole variable domain, remainder taken from reference TRBV7-9 and TRBJ2-7, is DTGVSQNPRHKITKRGQNVTFRCDPISEHNRLYWYRQTLGQGPEFLTYFQNEAQLEKSRLLSDRFSAERPKGSFSTLEIQRTEQGDSAMYLCASSFGVGTGSHEQYFGPGTRLTVT.

The chain links TRBV5-1 to TRBJ2-7, with D perhaps TRBD1 (6 bases). Per germline, CDR1 SGHRS and CDR2 YFSETQ. Deletions cut 7 bases from V and 2 bases from J, with 19 bases between. The CDR3 is made up of 15 amino acids. As DNA, the CDR3 is TGCGCCAGCCGTCCCCCCTCGGGACACACCTACGAGCAGTACTTC. It encodes CASRPPSGHTYEQYF. Combining the CDR3 with reference TRBV5-1 and TRBJ2-7 gives the whole variable domain KAGVTQTPRYLIKTRGQQVTLSCSPISGHRSVSWYQQTPGQGLQFLFEYFSETQRNKGNFPGRFSGRQFSNSRSEMNVSTLELGDSALYLCASRPPSGHTYEQYFGPGTRLTVT.

V gene TRBV6-5 combines with J gene TRBJ2-1; 7 positions agree with TRBD2. CDR3 length equals 15 residues. CDR1 is MNHEY and CDR2 is SVGAGI in the germline V gene. Trimming at V came to 2 bases and at J to 0 bases, leaving 1 base not matched to a gene. CDR3 nucleotide sequence: TGTGCCAGCAGTTACGGCGGGAGCTCCTACAATGAGCAGTTCTTC. This translates into CASSYGGSSYNEQFF.